This T cell receptor beta chain is from a study of blood T cell repertoires in COVID-19. This CDR3 has 16 residues. Germline CDR1 MNHEY, CDR2 SVGEGT. V was trimmed by 5 bases and J by 0 bases, leaving 13 bases between them. Under the authors' procedure: Estimates of nucleated cell counts were drawn from the amplification of reference gene primers. The assay was immunoSEQ multiplex PCR, and TCRdb's table has in-frame clones only and misses some. D and trimming come from the DNA, and the V and J calls and clone size come from that table. The sample carries about 320,000 clones, roughly 88% recorded once.

Specimen: peripheral blood. The gene calls are TRBV6-2 or TRBV6-3 and TRBJ1-4; D is undetermined. The receptor comes from a woman under 40 with COVID-19, enrolled during active disease. The CDR3 DNA sequence: TGTGCCAGCAGTCTCGTCGAGTTTGCAACTAATGAAAAACTGTTTTTT. As protein: CASSLVEFATNEKLFF.